This T cell receptor beta chain is drawn from a study of PD-1 blockade in classical Hodgkin lymphoma. The study, taken as a whole, reports: Underlying causes for the observed repertoire differences were not defined, possibly disease activity or prior therapy. Baseline TCR diversity was reportedly lower in newly diagnosed patients than in healthy donors. It was reported as lower still in relapsed/refractory patients.

Sequencing was performed with immunoSEQ multiplex PCR; in TCRdb, only in-frame clones are kept and a portion is missing. In the table there are fewer than 6,000 clones, 75% to 90% of which are singletons. The time point: newly diagnosed, previously untreated cHL patient sample. Researchers pulled CD8+ T cells out of thawed PBMCs using magnetic negative selection. Comparators were PBMCs taken from newly diagnosed, untreated classical Hodgkin lymphoma. This clone was counted a single time. Its antigen remains unknown. After removal of 3 bases from V and 5 bases from J, the junction contained 5 bases not matched to a gene. This CDR3 has 14 amino acids. CDR1 and CDR2 (germline): SGDLS, YYNGEE.

The receptor was isolated from a human donor with classical Hodgkin lymphoma. Sequenced material: CD8+ T cells from blood. This chain links TRBV9 with TRBJ2-1; the match to TRBD1 covers 7 bases. The CDR3 DNA reads TGTGCCAGCAGCGCGGGACAGCCGAACAATGAGCAGTTCTTC. This gives the protein CASSAGQPNNEQFF.